Described below is a single T cell receptor (beta chain) sequence and its context. This clonotype was picked up many times. The antigen it recognizes is unknown. The record has no base qualities; no much larger clone is one base away. The TCR beta CDR3 regions were amplified from the RNA transcripts. The first round of RT-PCR for the TCR CDR3 was performed with the HTBI primer set and the Qiagen OneStep RT-PCR kit. A second multiplex PCR round built the libraries, followed by size selection and purification. Sequencing of the libraries was done on an Illumina HiSeq2000 using paired-end 100 bp reads. From the authors' description of their analysis: SOAPnuke was used to process the raw data, removing reads that contained adapters or uncalled bases, had a mean Phred below 15, or lacked an exact match to the constant primer or identifier. High-quality paired reads were merged with COPE v1.2.5, and unique nucleotide sequences were defined as clonotypes. Clonotypes were aligned to IMGT TRBV, TRBD and TRBJ reference segments using MiTCR v1.1. The analysis was restricted to V-J combinations with a frequency above 0.0001, which together covered just over 99% of the repertoires. A TCS score was defined as the ratio of F50 (clonal expansion) to E x V (chaos), with BLOSUM62-based TCRdist applied between CDR3 peptides within each V-J. Welch's t-statistics and random forest reduced approximately 520 V-J features to about 13, which were used in a naive Bayes classifier (R e1071). The public reads were quality trimmed at Q25 with fastp and then assembled into clones with MiXCR by TCRdb, keeping productive beta chains. Here each entry gathers all rows of one CDR3 protein and keeps the most common genes and DNA. Here the V and J calls rest on TCRdb's processing, not on the authors' analysis. This sample gives about 640,000 distinct CDR3 sequences in total; more than 12% of them show up just once. About an eighth of the sample rests with the top ten.

Ophthalmopathy patients had moderately to severely active disease, Clinical Activity Score of at least 3, NOSPECS grade of at least 4, and duration under 3 months. Any patient with an uncontrolled infection, another autoimmune disease, pregnancy or lactation was excluded. Diagnoses were established on the basis of clinical symptoms, serum thyroxine and TRAb, thyroid ultrasound, and orbital computed tomography. PBMCs were separated from approximately 10 ml of fresh peripheral blood using Ficoll-Paque density gradient centrifugation. Trizol reagent was used to extract total RNA, and RNA quality was then checked on an Agilent 2100 Bioanalyzer. This sample is part of a study of T cells in Graves' hyperthyroidism and ophthalmopathy (dated by TCRdb to about 2019). As for the study more broadly: Peripheral blood was sampled at the time of initial diagnosis, prior to any treatment. The study also compared thyroid tissue and blood T-cell repertoires from several Graves' hyperthyroidism patients. The 75 to 100 discovery patients were randomly split 7:3 into training and test sets. Once sampling was done, hyperthyroidism patients were given methimazole at a starting dose of 30 mg daily, whereas ophthalmopathy patients were given high-dose intravenous methylprednisolone. The paper describes TCR Vbeta CDR3 sequencing of around 140 peripheral blood samples, made up of 43 ophthalmopathy patients, some 76 hyperthyroidism patients and 17 progressor patients. To identify TCR V-J signatures that set the groups apart, the researchers used a discovery cohort of 100 patients, made up of roughly 45 with Graves' ophthalmopathy and 57 with stable Graves' hyperthyroidism. Prospective prediction of ophthalmopathy was tested in an independent validation cohort consisting of about 20 hyperthyroidism patients and approximately 16 patients who later progressed to ophthalmopathy. Paper-wide results and their limitations: In validation, the model predicted progression to ophthalmopathy a median of about 6.5 months before onset, with about 71% sensitivity and about 75% specificity. Most expanded thyroid clonotypes (frequency above 0.001) were also detected in blood, suggesting blood repertoires may reflect thyroid immune responses. No statistical method was used to set the sample size in advance, and investigators knew the group allocation. A 13 V-J signature model separated ophthalmopathy from stable hyperthyroidism, with nearly 90% sensitivity and roughly 82% specificity in cross-validation and 80%/75% in testing.

Measured from the cysteine to the phenylalanine, the CDR3 is 16 residues long. Only the CDR3 DNA stays, 48 bases, in frame from base 1. The V and J ends are trimmed by 4 bases and 1 base, leaving 13 bases between them. The germline V gene provides CDR1 KGHDR and CDR2 SFDVKD. Source material: blood. This chain is built from TRBV24-1 and TRBJ1-3; the D gene is perhaps TRBD1, on 5 matching bases. This TCR was sampled from a woman aged 45 to 65 with Graves' ophthalmopathy. Read as DNA, the sequence is TGTGCCACCAGTGAAAGCTCAAGGGGATCTGGAAACACCATATATTTT. Translated, it gives CATSESSRGSGNTIYF.